This entry is about one T cell receptor beta chain. Antigen unknown. Germline assignment: CDR1 SNHLY and CDR2 FYNNEI. Trimming removed 3 bases from V and 6 bases from J; junction bases left unmatched: 10. This CDR3 spans 17 amino acids. The entry originates in a study of cytomegalovirus exposure and HLA in healthy donors. Findings and limits, study-wide: V- and J-gene trimming of TCR beta was linked (in a later analysis) to a missense DCLRE1C variant.

Researchers ran the PCR with 60 Vbeta and 13 Jbeta primers. Using immunoSEQ multiplex PCR, the repertoire was profiled, and TCRdb retains in-frame clones only, with some absent. Of about 180,000 clones in the sample, less than 80% were seen once. This sequence was found in a man in his late teens or twenties in good health and CMV-seronegative. This chain links TRBV2 with TRBJ1-6; 8 bases align to TRBD1. The sequenced material came from PBMCs. The CDR3 reads CASSEWGGQVINSPLHF. Here the CDR3 DNA reads TGTGCCAGCAGTGAGTGGGGGGGACAGGTGATTAATTCACCCCTCCACTTT.